This T cell receptor beta chain came from a study of graft-versus-host responses after intestinal transplantation. Study at large: Recipients received multivisceral, liver-intestinal, or isolated intestinal transplants. Recipients across the board were started on anti-thymocyte globulin induction, then kept on tacrolimus and steroids for two to four years. Study findings and constraints: The authors found GvH clones in recipient marrow, some appearing first in ileum or blood.

Method: immunoSEQ multiplex PCR; TCRdb's copy keeps in-frame clones and lacks some. The profile shows some 97,000 clones, about 90% of them singletons. This clone showed up just a few times. Its target is not known. Deletions cut 6 bases from V and 6 bases from J, with 18 bases between. The CDR3 runs 16 residues. CDR1 and CDR2 from the germline V gene are SNHLY and FYNNEI. The receptor was derived from a human donor who was the organ donor for an intestinal transplant. Material: unstimulated CD4+ T cells sorted from spleen or lymph node cells, obtained before transplant. The chain links TRBV2 to TRBJ1-6, with D possibly being TRBD1 (5 bases). CDR3 sequence (DNA): TGTGCCAGCAGCATAGGGCGGCAGGGTCGTAATTCACCCCTCCACTTT. The encoded protein is CASSIGRQGRNSPLHF.